Listed below are T cell receptor beta chains from one sample, sequenced in a study of response to subunit inactivated influenza vaccine. Each CDR3 protein gets one entry after TCRdb re-called the RT-PCR reads with MiXCR. In the table there are hundreds of thousands of distinct CDR3 sequences, roughly 13% of which are singletons. This sample comprised PBMCs from blood, obtained 14 to 15 days before vaccination. The source is a man aged 50 to 60 who received an inactivated influenza vaccine. CDR3s include the opening cysteine and the closing phenylalanine or tryptophan. D genes are given only for firm matches. Size is stated for part of the rows, as once, few or many counts, or as a class when the clone is expanded.

DNA	CDR3	J	size	D	V
TGTGCCAGCAGTCACGACAGGGATGAGCAGTTCTTC	CASSHDRDEQFF	TRBJ2-1	NA	TRBD1	TRBV6-2/TRBV6-3
TGTGCCAGCAGCGTATCGACAGGGGAAAGGAAGCAGTACTTC	CASSVSTGERKQYF	TRBJ2-7	few	TRBD1	TRBV9
TGTGCCAGCAGCCCAATTCCGCCCGACAGAAGCTCTGGGGCCAACGTCCTGACTTTC	CASSPIPPDRSSGANVLTF	TRBJ2-6	NA	NA	TRBV27
TGCGCCAGCAGCCAAGATGCCCTAGGACAGGGGGGTGGCTACACCTTC	CASSQDALGQGGGYTF	TRBJ1-2	NA	TRBD1	TRBV4-1
TGTGCCAGCAGCATACCGGGACTAGCGGGGGGGTACAACACCGGGGAGCTGTTTTTT	CASSIPGLAGGYNTGELFF	TRBJ2-2	few	TRBD2	TRBV3-1
TGTGCCAGCAGCTTACAGGGGGCGAATACGCAGTATTTT	CASSLQGANTQYF	TRBJ2-3	many	TRBD1	TRBV7-2
TGCGCCAGCAGCCAGCCGGGCCGCGGGGCCACTGAAGCTTTCTTT	CASSQPGRGATEAFF	TRBJ1-1	NA	NA	TRBV4-1
TGTGCCAGCAGTGGCGGGAGTTGGGTCCGCTCTGGAAACACCATATATTTT	CASSGGSWVRSGNTIYF	TRBJ1-3	few	NA	TRBV25-1
TGCAGTGCTCGACGGAGCGGGAATTTGAATGAGCAGTTCTTC	CSARRSGNLNEQFF	TRBJ2-1	NA	TRBD2	TRBV20-1
TGTGCCAGCAGTTCCCAGGACACCACAGATACGCAGTATTTT	CASSSQDTTDTQYF	TRBJ2-3	few	NA	TRBV6-5
TGTGCCAGCAGCGTAGCCCCCCGGAGTAGCGGACCCTACGAGCAGTACTTC	CASSVAPRSSGPYEQYF	TRBJ2-7	NA	NA	TRBV9
TGTGCCAGCAGTCTTTCCACCGGGGATACGGAGACCCAGTACTTC	CASSLSTGDTETQYF	TRBJ2-5	NA	NA	TRBV7-9
TGTGCCAGCAGCCAAGTATTCGGGGCTTTGGGGGGTACTGAAGCTTTCTTT	CASSQVFGALGGTEAFF	TRBJ1-1	NA	NA	TRBV14
TGTGCCAGCAGCTCAAAGGGGACAGGGGGTTCGGAGACCCAGTACTTC	CASSSKGTGGSETQYF	TRBJ2-5	few	TRBD1	TRBV7-3
TGTGCCAGCAGCCCTAATGGGACCCCGGGTGATACGCAGTATTTT	CASSPNGTPGDTQYF	TRBJ2-3	NA	NA	TRBV7-2
TGTGCCAGCACCGAGGGTCAGGGGGCTGGGGAGACCCAGTACTTC	CASTEGQGAGETQYF	TRBJ2-5	NA	TRBD1	TRBV12-3/TRBV12-4
TGTGCCAGCAGATCCCCCCTTCCGGGACAGGGGGCAATTGGCAATCAGCCCCAGCATTTT	CASRSPLPGQGAIGNQPQHF	TRBJ1-5	many	TRBD1	TRBV12-3/TRBV12-4
TGTGCCAGCAGTTTCCCCTCCGGGAGCGGAGAAACCTTC	CASSFPSGSGETF	TRBJ1-2	few	NA	TRBV28
TGTGCCAGCAGTTTAGCCAGACTAGTCTCGCGTGAGCAGTTCTTC	CASSLARLVSREQFF	TRBJ2-1	few	NA	TRBV12-3/TRBV12-4
TGTGCCAGCAGTGAAGTTGGGGGTGGAGAGACCCAGTACTTC	CASSEVGGGETQYF	TRBJ2-5	many	NA	TRBV6-1
TGTGCCAGCAGCACCCAGCTTGGGAGCACTGAAGCTTTCTTT	CASSTQLGSTEAFF	TRBJ1-1	few	NA	TRBV11-2
TGTGCCAGCAGCACAAACCTCCTCGGGGGCGGGAGGGCCGTCTACAATGAGCAGTTCTTC	CASSTNLLGGGRAVYNEQFF	TRBJ2-1	NA	TRBD2	TRBV27
TGCGCCAGCAGCTTGGTTGCTAGCGGGTTCGGGGAGACCCAGTACTTC	CASSLVASGFGETQYF	TRBJ2-5	few	TRBD2	TRBV5-1
TGCGCCAGCAGCCAAGACGGATCATCTGAAGCTTTCTTT	CASSQDGSSEAFF	TRBJ1-1	many	NA	TRBV4-3
TGCGCCAGCCACGGAGGAGGGAATTCCTACGAGCAGTACTTC	CASHGGGNSYEQYF	TRBJ2-7	NA	NA	TRBV5-1
TGTGCCAGCAGTTTGAATAGCGGGAGCGGCAATGAGCAGTTCTTC	CASSLNSGSGNEQFF	TRBJ2-1	few	TRBD2	TRBV12-3/TRBV12-4
TGTGCCAGCAGCTCACTTGGTGTGCGGACCCTTTCCCCCACAGATACGCAGTATTTT	CASSSLGVRTLSPTDTQYF	TRBJ2-3	few	NA	TRBV11-2
TGTGCCAGCAGCTTAAAATCCCTCTACGAGCAGTACTTC	CASSLKSLYEQYF	TRBJ2-7	few	NA	TRBV5-8
TGTGCCAGCAGCTCGGTTGGGGGGGGCGAGCAGTACTTC	CASSSVGGGEQYF	TRBJ2-7	once	TRBD2	TRBV7-2
TGTGCCAGCAGCTTGGTCGGTCTAGGAGGCTCCTACAATGAGCAGTTCTTC	CASSLVGLGGSYNEQFF	TRBJ2-1	few	NA	TRBV5-6
TGTGCCAGCAGCTTGCGGGCTAGCGGGAGTGTGTACAATGAGCAGTTCTTC	CASSLRASGSVYNEQFF	TRBJ2-1	NA	TRBD2	TRBV5-6
TGTGCCAGCAGCCCAAGGACTAGCGGGAGCGATGAGCAGTTCTTC	CASSPRTSGSDEQFF	TRBJ2-1	NA	TRBD2	TRBV5-4
TGTGCCAGCAGCTTATCGCCTAGCGGGCAAGAGACCCAGTACTTC	CASSLSPSGQETQYF	TRBJ2-5	few	TRBD2	TRBV11-2
TGTGCCAGCAGTGAATGGGGACAGGGGGCCTCCTACAATGAGCAGTTCTTC	CASSEWGQGASYNEQFF	TRBJ2-1	NA	TRBD1	TRBV6-1
TGTGCCAGCGGCACGGGCCAGGCTCGGTTAGCTGGGGCCAACGTCCTGACTTTC	CASGTGQARLAGANVLTF	TRBJ2-6	NA	NA	TRBV2
TGCGCCAGCAGCCCATCGGGGGACTATGGCTACACCTTC	CASSPSGDYGYTF	TRBJ1-2	few	NA	TRBV5-1
TGTGCCAGCAGTCGACAGGTTATTTACGAGCAGTACTTC	CASSRQVIYEQYF	TRBJ2-7	NA	NA	TRBV2
TGTGCCACCAGCAGGGCTAGGGGGATGAACACCGGGGAGCTGTTTTTT	CATSRARGMNTGELFF	TRBJ2-2	NA	NA	TRBV15
TGTGCCAGCGGTGGGGTCTTACTCGCAGATACGCAGTATTTT	CASGGVLLADTQYF	TRBJ2-3	NA	NA	TRBV28
TGTGCCAGCAGCAAAGGACTAGCAGTGGAGCAGTTCTTC	CASSKGLAVEQFF	TRBJ2-1	many	TRBD2	TRBV6-2/TRBV6-3
TGCGCCAGCGGAGAACCGGGCCCCCAAGAGACCCAGTACTTC	CASGEPGPQETQYF	TRBJ2-5	NA	NA	TRBV5-1
TGCAGCGTAGGAGCCCTTTCTAGCGGGAGCAAAGAGACCCAGTACTTC	CSVGALSSGSKETQYF	TRBJ2-5	few	TRBD2	TRBV29-1
TGCAGCGTCGACCTGTTCAGTGGGACCCAGTACTTC	CSVDLFSGTQYF	TRBJ2-5	few	NA	TRBV29-1
TGTGCCAGCAGCGATGGACAGGGGTTTGATCAGCCCCAGCATTTT	CASSDGQGFDQPQHF	TRBJ1-5	many	TRBD1	TRBV9
TGTGCCAGCAGCCCTTCGGAAGCGACGGGGGAAAGCGAAAAACTGTTTTTT	CASSPSEATGESEKLFF	TRBJ1-4	many	NA	TRBV4-2
TGTGCCAGTACCCCCTCTTTGACAGCCAACACTGAAGCTTTCTTT	CASTPSLTANTEAFF	TRBJ1-1	NA	NA	TRBV2
TGTGCCAGCAGCCCAACCGGGACTAGCGCCTACAATGAGCAGTTCTTC	CASSPTGTSAYNEQFF	TRBJ2-1	few	TRBD2	TRBV7-2
TGCGCCAGCCAATCCGGACAGGGAAACTCCTACAATGAGCAGTTCTTC	CASQSGQGNSYNEQFF	TRBJ2-1	few	TRBD1	TRBV5-1
TGCAGTGCGACCCCCCCCAACTATGGCTACACCTTC	CSATPPNYGYTF	TRBJ1-2	few	NA	TRBV20-1
TGCGCCAGCAGCTTGGCTTGGTCCGACAGGGGAGGCTATGGCTACACCTTC	CASSLAWSDRGGYGYTF	TRBJ1-2	NA	TRBD1	TRBV5-1
TGTGCCAGCAGTTACTCCGACGGGACAGCAAATTCACCCCTCCACTTT	CASSYSDGTANSPLHF	TRBJ1-6	many	TRBD1	TRBV6-5